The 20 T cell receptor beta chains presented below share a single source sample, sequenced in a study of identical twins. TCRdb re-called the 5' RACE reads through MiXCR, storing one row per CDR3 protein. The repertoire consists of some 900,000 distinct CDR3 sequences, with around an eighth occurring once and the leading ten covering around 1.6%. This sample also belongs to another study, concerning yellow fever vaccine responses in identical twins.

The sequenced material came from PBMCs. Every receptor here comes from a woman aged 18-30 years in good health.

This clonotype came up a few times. The CDR3 bases are TGTGCCAGCAGCCGCACACTAGGTTATGAGCAGTTCTTC. Translating it yields CASSRTLGYEQFF. This chain joins TRBV14 and TRBJ2-1; D perhaps matches TRBD2 (5 bases). This CDR3 is built from 13 residues. The ends were cut back, 4 bases at V and 8 bases at J, with 12 bases in the middle. Germline V CDR1 and CDR2: SGHDN, FVKESK.

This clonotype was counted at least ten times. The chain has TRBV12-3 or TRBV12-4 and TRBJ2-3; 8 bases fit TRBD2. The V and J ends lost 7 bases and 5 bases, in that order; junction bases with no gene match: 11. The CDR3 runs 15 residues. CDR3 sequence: CASTSGSGWGDTQYF. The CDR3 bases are TGTGCCAGCACCAGCGGGAGTGGATGGGGAGATACGCAGTATTTT.

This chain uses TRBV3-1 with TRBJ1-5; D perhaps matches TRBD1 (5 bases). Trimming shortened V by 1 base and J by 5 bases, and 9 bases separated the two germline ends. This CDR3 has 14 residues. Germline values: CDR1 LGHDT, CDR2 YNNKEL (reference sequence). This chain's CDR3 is CASSQVGDHQPQHF. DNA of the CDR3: TGTGCCAGCAGCCAAGTAGGGGACCATCAGCCCCAGCATTTT. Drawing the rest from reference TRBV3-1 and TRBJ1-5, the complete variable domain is DTAVSQTPKYLVTQMGNDKSIKCEQNLGHDTMYWYKQDSKKFLKIMFSYNNKELIINETVPNRFSPKSPDKAHLNLHINSLELGDSAVYFCASSQVGDHQPQHFGDGTRLSIL.

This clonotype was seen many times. For the CDR3, the DNA is TGTGCCATCAGTGAATCGGGTTGGGCGCAAGCCACCGGGGAGCTGTTTTTT. Its protein product is CAISESGWAQATGELFF. The chain carries TRBV10-3 and TRBJ2-2; D ambiguous. The CDR3 contains 17 residues. Germline V gives CDR1 ENHRY, CDR2 SYGVKD. With 3 bases removed from V and 4 bases from J, the gap between germline ends came to 18 bases.

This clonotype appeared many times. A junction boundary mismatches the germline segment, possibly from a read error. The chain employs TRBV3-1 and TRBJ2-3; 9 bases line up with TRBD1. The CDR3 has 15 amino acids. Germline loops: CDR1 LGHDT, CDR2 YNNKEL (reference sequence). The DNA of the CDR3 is TGTGCCAGCAGCAAACAGACAGGGGGACGAGATCCGCAGTATTTT. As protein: CASSKQTGGRDPQYF.

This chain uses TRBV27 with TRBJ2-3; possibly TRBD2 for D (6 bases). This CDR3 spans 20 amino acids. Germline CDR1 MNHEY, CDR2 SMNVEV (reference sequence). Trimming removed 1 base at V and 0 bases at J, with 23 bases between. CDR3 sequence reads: CASSLLWEDGVAMSTDTQYF. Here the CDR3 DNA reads TGTGCCAGCAGTTTATTATGGGAGGATGGGGTCGCAATGAGCACAGATACGCAGTATTTT.

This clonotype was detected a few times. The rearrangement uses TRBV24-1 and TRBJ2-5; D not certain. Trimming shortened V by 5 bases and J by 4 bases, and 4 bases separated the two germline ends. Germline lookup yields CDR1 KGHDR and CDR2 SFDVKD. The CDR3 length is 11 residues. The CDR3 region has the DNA TGTGCCACCAGTGCCGGAGAGACCCAGTACTTC. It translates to CATSAGETQYF.

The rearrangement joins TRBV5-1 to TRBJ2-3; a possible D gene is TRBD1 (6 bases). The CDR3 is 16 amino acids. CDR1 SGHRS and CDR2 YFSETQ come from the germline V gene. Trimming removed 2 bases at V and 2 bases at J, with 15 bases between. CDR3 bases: TGCGCCAGCAGCTTACTTCAGGGGTTGAACACAGATACGCAGTATTTT. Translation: CASSLLQGLNTDTQYF.

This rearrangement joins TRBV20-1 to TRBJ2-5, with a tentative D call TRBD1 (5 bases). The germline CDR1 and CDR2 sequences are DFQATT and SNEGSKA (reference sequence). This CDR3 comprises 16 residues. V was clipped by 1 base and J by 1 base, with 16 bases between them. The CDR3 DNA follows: TGCAGTGCTAGAGCCGGTCCTGGGGCCTTCCAAGAGACCCAGTACTTC. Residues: CSARAGPGAFQETQYF.

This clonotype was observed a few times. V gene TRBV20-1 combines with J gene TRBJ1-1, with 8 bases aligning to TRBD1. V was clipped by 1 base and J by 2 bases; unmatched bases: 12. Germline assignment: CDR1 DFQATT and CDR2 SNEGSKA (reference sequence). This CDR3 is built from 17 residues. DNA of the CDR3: TGCAGTGCTAGAGGGCCTAATCTTCAGGGGGCTAACACTGAAGCTTTCTTT. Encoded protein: CSARGPNLQGANTEAFF.

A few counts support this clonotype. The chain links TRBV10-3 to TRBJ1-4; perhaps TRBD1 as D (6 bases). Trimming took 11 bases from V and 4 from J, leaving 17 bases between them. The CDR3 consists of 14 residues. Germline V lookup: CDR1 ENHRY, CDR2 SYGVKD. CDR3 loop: CAAAQGTLNEKLFF. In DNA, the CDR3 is TGTGCCGCAGCACAGGGTACCCTTAATGAAAAACTGTTTTTT.

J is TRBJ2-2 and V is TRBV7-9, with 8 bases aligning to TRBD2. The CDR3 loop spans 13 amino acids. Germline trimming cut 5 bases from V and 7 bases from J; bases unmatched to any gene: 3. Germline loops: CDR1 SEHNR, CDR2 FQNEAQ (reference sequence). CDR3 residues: CASSGSGNGELFF. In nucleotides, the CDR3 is TGTGCCAGCAGCGGTAGCGGGAACGGGGAGCTGTTTTTT.

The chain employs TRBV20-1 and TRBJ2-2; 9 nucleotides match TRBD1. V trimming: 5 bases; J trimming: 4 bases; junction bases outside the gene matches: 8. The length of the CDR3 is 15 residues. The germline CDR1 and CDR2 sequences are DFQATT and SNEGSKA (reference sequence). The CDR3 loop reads CSAGTGGSGTGELFF. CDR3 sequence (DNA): TGCAGTGCTGGAACAGGGGGCTCCGGCACCGGGGAGCTGTTTTTT.

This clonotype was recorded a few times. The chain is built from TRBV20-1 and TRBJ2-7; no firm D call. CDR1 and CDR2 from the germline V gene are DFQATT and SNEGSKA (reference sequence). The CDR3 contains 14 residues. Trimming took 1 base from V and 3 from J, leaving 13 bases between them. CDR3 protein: CSARARGILYEQYV. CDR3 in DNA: TGCAGTGCTAGAGCACGAGGAATTCTCTACGAGCAGTACGTC.

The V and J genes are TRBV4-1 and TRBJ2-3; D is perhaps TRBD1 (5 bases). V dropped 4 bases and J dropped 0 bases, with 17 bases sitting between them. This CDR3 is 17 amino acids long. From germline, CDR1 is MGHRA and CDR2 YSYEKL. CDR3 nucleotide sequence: TGCGCCAGCAGCCGCCAAAGACAGTTCTTTAGCACAGATACGCAGTATTTT. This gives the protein CASSRQRQFFSTDTQYF.

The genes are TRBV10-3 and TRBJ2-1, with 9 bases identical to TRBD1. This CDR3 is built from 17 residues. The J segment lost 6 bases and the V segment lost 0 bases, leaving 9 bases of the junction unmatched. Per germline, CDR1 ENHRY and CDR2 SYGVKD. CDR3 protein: CAISESIPGQGSNEQFF. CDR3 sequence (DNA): TGTGCCATCAGTGAGTCCATTCCGGGACAGGGATCCAATGAGCAGTTCTTC.

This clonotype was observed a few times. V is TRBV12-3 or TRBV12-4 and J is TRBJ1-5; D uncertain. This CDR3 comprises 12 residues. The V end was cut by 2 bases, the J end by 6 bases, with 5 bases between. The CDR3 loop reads CASSLPGQPQHF. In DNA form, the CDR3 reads TGTGCCAGCAGTTTACCTGGTCAGCCCCAGCATTTT.

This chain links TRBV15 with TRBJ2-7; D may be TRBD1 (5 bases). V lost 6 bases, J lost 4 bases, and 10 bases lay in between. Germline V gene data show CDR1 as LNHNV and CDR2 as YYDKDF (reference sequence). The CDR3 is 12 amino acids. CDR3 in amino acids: CATRGDRYEQYF. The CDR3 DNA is TGTGCCACCAGGGGTGACAGATACGAGCAGTACTTC.

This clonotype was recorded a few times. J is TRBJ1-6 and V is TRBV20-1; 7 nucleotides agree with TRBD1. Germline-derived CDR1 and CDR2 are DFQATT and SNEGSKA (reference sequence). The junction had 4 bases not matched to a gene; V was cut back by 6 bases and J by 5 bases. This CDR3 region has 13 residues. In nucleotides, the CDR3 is TGCAGTGCACGGGACAGTAATAATTCACCCCTCCACTTT. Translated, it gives CSARDSNNSPLHF.

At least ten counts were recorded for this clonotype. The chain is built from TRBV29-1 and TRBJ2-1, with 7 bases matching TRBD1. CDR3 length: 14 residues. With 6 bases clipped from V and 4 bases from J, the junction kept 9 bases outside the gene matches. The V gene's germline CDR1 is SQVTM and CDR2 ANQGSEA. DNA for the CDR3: TGCAGCGTGCCGACAGGGATTATGTACAATGAGCAGTTCTTC. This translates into CSVPTGIMYNEQFF.